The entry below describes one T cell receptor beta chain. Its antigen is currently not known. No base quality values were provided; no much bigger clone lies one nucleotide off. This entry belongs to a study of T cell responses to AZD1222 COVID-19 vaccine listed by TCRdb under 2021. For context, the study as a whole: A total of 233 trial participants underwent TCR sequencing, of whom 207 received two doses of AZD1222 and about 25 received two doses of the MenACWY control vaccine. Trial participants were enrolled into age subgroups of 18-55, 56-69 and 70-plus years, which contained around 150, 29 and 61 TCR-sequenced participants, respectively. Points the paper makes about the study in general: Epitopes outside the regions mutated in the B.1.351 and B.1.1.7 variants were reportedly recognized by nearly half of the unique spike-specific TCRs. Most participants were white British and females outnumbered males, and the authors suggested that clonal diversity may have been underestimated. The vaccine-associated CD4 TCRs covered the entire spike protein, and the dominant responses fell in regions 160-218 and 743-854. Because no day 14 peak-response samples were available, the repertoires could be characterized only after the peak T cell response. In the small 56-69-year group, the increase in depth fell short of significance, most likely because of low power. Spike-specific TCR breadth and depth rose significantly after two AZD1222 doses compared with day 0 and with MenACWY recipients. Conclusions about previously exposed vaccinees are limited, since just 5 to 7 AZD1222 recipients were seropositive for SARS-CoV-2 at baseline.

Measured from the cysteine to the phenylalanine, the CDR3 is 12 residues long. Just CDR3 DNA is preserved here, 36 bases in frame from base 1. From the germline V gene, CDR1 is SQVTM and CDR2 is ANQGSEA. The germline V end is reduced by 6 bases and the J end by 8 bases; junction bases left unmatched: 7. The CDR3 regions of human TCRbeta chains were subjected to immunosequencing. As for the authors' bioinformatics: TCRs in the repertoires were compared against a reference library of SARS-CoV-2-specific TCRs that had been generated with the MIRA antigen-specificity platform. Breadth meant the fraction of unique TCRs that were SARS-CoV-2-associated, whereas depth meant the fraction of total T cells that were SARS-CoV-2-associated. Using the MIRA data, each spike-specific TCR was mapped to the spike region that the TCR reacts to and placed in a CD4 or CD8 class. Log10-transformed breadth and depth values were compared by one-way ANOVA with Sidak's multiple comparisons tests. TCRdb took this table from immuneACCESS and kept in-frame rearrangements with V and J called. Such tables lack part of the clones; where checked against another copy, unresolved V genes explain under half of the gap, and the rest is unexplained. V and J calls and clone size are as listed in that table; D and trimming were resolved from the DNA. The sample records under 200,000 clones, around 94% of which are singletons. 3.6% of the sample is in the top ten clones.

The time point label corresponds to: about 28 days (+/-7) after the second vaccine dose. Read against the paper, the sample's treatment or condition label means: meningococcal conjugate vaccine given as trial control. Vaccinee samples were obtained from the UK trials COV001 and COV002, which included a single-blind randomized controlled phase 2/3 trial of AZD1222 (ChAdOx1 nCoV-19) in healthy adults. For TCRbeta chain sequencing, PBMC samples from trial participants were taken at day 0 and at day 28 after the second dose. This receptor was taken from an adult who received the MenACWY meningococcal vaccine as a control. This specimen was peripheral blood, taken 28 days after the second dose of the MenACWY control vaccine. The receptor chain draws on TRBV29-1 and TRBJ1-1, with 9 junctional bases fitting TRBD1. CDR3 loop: CSVADRGAEAFF. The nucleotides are TGCAGCGTAGCGGACAGGGGAGCAGAAGCTTTCTTT.